One and the same sample provided the 23 T cell receptor beta chains below, sequenced in a study of OX40 agonist ivuxolimab in advanced cancers. The repertoire was sequenced with immunoSEQ multiplex PCR; TCRdb's copy has only in-frame clones and lacks some. The sample holds roughly 70,000 clones, around 90% seen once. The sequencing here drew on CD4+ or CD8+ T cells sorted from blood, taken in a trial of the OX40 agonist ivuxolimab. These receptors were collected from an adult with an advanced solid tumor such as melanoma, head and neck, liver or kidney cancer.

This chain joins TRBV5-8 and TRBJ2-7; D is perhaps TRBD2 (5 bases). Germline CDR1 and CDR2: SGHTS and YDEGEE. Trimming removed 1 base at V and 3 bases at J, with 11 bases between. This CDR3 comprises 14 residues. The CDR3 nucleotides read TGTGCCAGCAGCTTGCGTCTGGGGAGCTACGAGCAGTACTTC. Protein: CASSLRLGSYEQYF.

The chain uses TRBV15 and TRBJ1-4; D is unclear. Germline V gene lookup returns CDR1 LNHNV and CDR2 YYDKDF (reference sequence). The CDR3 contains 14 residues. Trimming took off 3 bases at V and 1 base at J, with 6 bases between the two ends. CDR3 sequence (DNA): TGTGCCACCAGCAGGGTCAGAACTAATGAAAAACTGTTTTTT. This encodes CATSRVRTNEKLFF.

The chain is built from TRBV27 and TRBJ1-6, with D perhaps matching TRBD1 (6 bases). Trimming took 6 bases from V and 10 from J, leaving 13 bases between them. The germline V gene has CDR1 MNHEY and CDR2 SMNVEV (reference sequence). The CDR3 sequence is 13 residues long. In DNA, the CDR3 is TGTGCCAGCAGGGGTGCAGGGGACTCACCCCTCCACTTT. It is translated as CASRGAGDSPLHF.

The chain employs TRBV5-4 and TRBJ2-2; 7 nucleotides align to TRBD1. The trim removed 4 bases at V and 6 bases at J, leaving 12 bases unmatched. CDR1 and CDR2 (germline): SGHNT, YYREEE (reference sequence). The CDR3 length is 16 residues. CDR3 sequence: CASSARQGGIPGELFF. The DNA for the CDR3 is TGTGCCAGCAGCGCACGACAGGGTGGTATCCCCGGGGAGCTGTTTTTT.

The CDR3 sequence: CASLTSDEQYF. The CDR3 nucleotides read TGTGCCAGCCTGACTAGTGATGAGCAGTACTTC. The chain employs TRBV6-1 and TRBJ2-7; D is possibly TRBD2 (6 bases). The CDR3 sequence is 11 residues long. The germline CDR1 and CDR2 sequences are MNHNS and SASEGT. The ends were cut back, 8 bases at V and 7 bases at J, with 12 bases in the middle.

V usage is TRBV11-2 and J usage is TRBJ2-5; D could derive from TRBD1 or TRBD2 (7 bases each). V was pared by 6 bases and J by 4 bases, with 18 bases between. This CDR3 is 15 amino acids long. The germline gives CDR1 SGHAT, CDR2 FQNNGV. CDR3 coding DNA: TGTGCCAGCAGATTCAGGGGGGGGCTCGGAGAGACCCAGTACTTC. This sequence encodes CASRFRGGLGETQYF.

The CDR3 DNA sequence: TGTGCCAGCAGCCGCGGCAGGGGCTCTGGAAACACCATATATTTT. Its translation is CASSRGRGSGNTIYF. The chain employs TRBV7-2 and TRBJ1-3, with a possible D match to TRBD1 (6 bases). Trimming took off 5 bases at V and 0 bases at J, with 11 bases between the two ends. CDR3 size: 15 residues. Germline CDR1 SGHTA, CDR2 FQGNSA.

The chain is built from TRBV11-2 and TRBJ2-2; TRBD2 might be the D (6 bases). The CDR3 length is 15 residues. Per the germline V gene, CDR1 is SGHAT and CDR2 is FQNNGV. Trimming shortened V by 4 bases and J by 1 base, and 10 bases separated the two germline ends. CDR3 in DNA: TGTGCCAGCAGCTCTGGGGGAGGGAACACCGGGGAGCTGTTTTTT. Translating it yields CASSSGGGNTGELFF.

CDR3 sequence (DNA): TGCGCCAGCAGCTTGGTAGTGGGGACCTACGAGCAGTACTTC. Translated, it gives CASSLVVGTYEQYF. The chain couples TRBV5-1 to TRBJ2-7; D is uncertain. The CDR3 extends over 14 amino acids. Trimming pared 0 bases from V and 2 bases from J, leaving 9 bases between. Germline-derived CDR1 and CDR2 are SGHRS and YFSETQ.

This rearrangement joins TRBV5-5 to TRBJ2-5; D gene unclear. CDR3 size: 14 residues. Germline V gene sequence: CDR1 SGHKS, CDR2 YYEKEE (reference sequence). With 4 bases removed from V and 0 bases from J, the gap between germline ends came to 10 bases. The CDR3 DNA reads as TGTGCCAGCAGCGGGTCTTTGTACCAAGAGACCCAGTACTTC. Encoded protein: CASSGSLYQETQYF.

The CDR3 protein is CASSPYGGLSSYEQYF. In nucleotides, the CDR3 is TGTGCCAGCAGCCCTTATGGAGGTCTGAGCTCCTACGAGCAGTACTTC. The chain uses TRBV7-9 and TRBJ2-7, with D maybe TRBD2 (5 bases). CDR1 is SEHNR, CDR2 FQNEAQ, per germline (reference sequence). The CDR3 sequence is 16 residues long. The ends were cut back, 5 bases at V and 0 bases at J, with 17 bases in the middle.

The chain employs TRBV19 and TRBJ1-2; 10 bases map to TRBD1. The CDR3 length is 14 residues. Germline CDR1 reads LNHDA; CDR2 reads SQIVND (reference sequence). Trimming removed 5 bases from V and 3 bases from J; junction bases left unmatched: 3. CDR3 DNA: TGTGCCAGTAGTTTGGGACAGGGGTACTATGGCTACACCTTC. This sequence encodes CASSLGQGYYGYTF.

The V gene is TRBV6-1, the J gene TRBJ1-3; the D is unclear. Trimming left V 0 bases short and J 0 bases short, with 9 bases between. Germline values: CDR1 MNHNS, CDR2 SASEGT. This CDR3 has 16 amino acids. The CDR3 sequence is CASSEASPRSGNTIYF. The CDR3 nucleotides read TGTGCCAGCAGTGAAGCTTCACCACGCTCTGGAAACACCATATATTTT.

The chain has TRBV10-1 and TRBJ2-7; tentative D call: TRBD1 (6 bases). The ends were cut back, 0 bases at V and 9 bases at J, with 9 bases in the middle. Germline V gene sequence: CDR1 WNHNN, CDR2 SYGVQD (reference sequence). The CDR3 spans 12 residues. This chain's CDR3 is CASSESAGAQYF. The CDR3 nucleotides are TGCGCCAGCAGTGAGTCTGCAGGGGCGCAGTACTTC.

The chain combines TRBV19 with TRBJ2-3; 7 nucleotides match TRBD1. V lost 5 bases to trimming and J lost 3 bases; unmatched junction nucleotides: 5. CDR3 length: 14 amino acids. Germline lookup yields CDR1 LNHDA and CDR2 SQIVND (reference sequence). The CDR3 is CASSRQGVTDTQYF. The DNA for the CDR3 is TGTGCCAGTAGTCGGCAGGGGGTGACAGATACGCAGTATTTT.

This clone has more than one count but fewer than ten. The chain carries TRBV7-2 and TRBJ2-1; D may be TRBD1 (7 bases). This CDR3 is built from 15 residues. V lost 4 bases to trimming and J lost 8 bases, with 18 bases between them. Germline V CDR1 and CDR2: SGHTA, FQGNSA. This chain's CDR3 is CASSSRGGGAYEQFF. CDR3 DNA sequence: TGTGCCAGCAGCTCTCGCGGAGGGGGCGCATATGAGCAGTTCTTC.

The rearrangement joins TRBV13 to TRBJ1-3; 7 bases map to TRBD1. Germline lookup yields CDR1 PRHDT and CDR2 FYEKMQ (reference sequence). CDR3 length: 14 residues. Losses at the gene ends were 9 bases for V and 6 bases for J; bases not matched to a gene: 11. CDR3 protein: CASKRLDRLNTIYF. The DNA for the CDR3 is TGTGCCAGTAAGCGATTGGACAGGTTAAACACCATATATTTT.

The CDR3, as DNA: TGTGCCAGCATGGGAGGGACAGGGGGCACCGGGGAGCTGTTTTTT. It is translated as CASMGGTGGTGELFF. The chain couples TRBV2 to TRBJ2-2, with TRBD1 matching over 11 bases. Germline V gives CDR1 SNHLY, CDR2 FYNNEI. V was pared by 7 bases and J by 4 bases, with 5 bases of the junction left unmatched. The CDR3 extends over 15 amino acids.

The chain employs TRBV27 and TRBJ2-2; perhaps D is TRBD1 or TRBD2 (5 bases each). This CDR3 region has 15 residues. The V end lost 4 bases, the J end lost 7 bases, and 16 bases lay between the germline ends. In germline, CDR1 is MNHEY, CDR2 SMNVEV (reference sequence). The CDR3 region is CASSSPGRSNGELFF. For the CDR3, the DNA is TGTGCCAGCAGTTCCCCGGGGCGTTCTAACGGGGAGCTGTTTTTT.

This clone was recorded at least ten times. V usage is TRBV11-2 and J usage is TRBJ2-7; D call uncertain. The germline CDR1 and CDR2 sequences are SGHAT and FQNNGV. V was cut by 0 bases and J by 2 bases, with 5 bases left in between. CDR3 length: 13 amino acids. As DNA, the CDR3 is TGTGCCAGCAGCTTAGACGCCGCCTACGAGCAGTACTTC. It is translated as CASSLDAAYEQYF.

The chain uses TRBV4-2 and TRBJ2-7, with D unclear. V was pared by 1 base and J by 3 bases, with 7 bases between. Germline V lookup: CDR1 LGHNA, CDR2 YNFKEQ. The CDR3 totals 13 residues. CDR3 coding DNA: TGTGCCAGCAGCCAAGTCGGAGTCTACGAGCAGTACTTC. Its protein product is CASSQVGVYEQYF.

The chain uses TRBV7-3 and TRBJ2-1; 7 bases are a match to TRBD1. V shed 2 bases and J 5 bases; nucleotides not matched to a gene: 6. This CDR3 region has 15 residues. Germline assignment: CDR1 SGHTA and CDR2 FQGTGA. The CDR3 DNA is TGTGCCAGCAGCTTATCCGGACAGGTAAACAATGAGCAGTTCTTC. Its translation: CASSLSGQVNNEQFF.

The chain is built from TRBV6-1 and TRBJ1-1; tentative D call: TRBD1 (5 bases). V lost 4 bases and J lost 4, with 16 bases in between. Per the germline V gene, CDR1 is MNHNS and CDR2 is SASEGT. The CDR3 covers 15 residues. Here the CDR3 reads CASSASGGVGTEAFF. DNA of the CDR3: TGTGCCAGCAGTGCTTCGGGAGGGGTTGGCACTGAAGCTTTCTTT.